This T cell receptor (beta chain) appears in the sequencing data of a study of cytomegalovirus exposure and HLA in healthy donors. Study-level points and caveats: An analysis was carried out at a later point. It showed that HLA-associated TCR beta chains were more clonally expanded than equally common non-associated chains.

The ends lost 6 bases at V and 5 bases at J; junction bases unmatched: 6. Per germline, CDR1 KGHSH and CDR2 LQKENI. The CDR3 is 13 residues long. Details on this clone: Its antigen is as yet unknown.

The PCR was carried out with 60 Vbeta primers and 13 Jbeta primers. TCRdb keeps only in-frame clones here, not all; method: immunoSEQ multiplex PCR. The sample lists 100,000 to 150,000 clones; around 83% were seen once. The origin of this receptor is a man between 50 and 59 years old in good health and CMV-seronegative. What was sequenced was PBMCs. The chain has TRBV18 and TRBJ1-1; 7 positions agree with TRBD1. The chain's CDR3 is CASSRTGATEAFF. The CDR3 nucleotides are TGTGCCAGCTCTCGAACAGGGGCGACTGAAGCTTTCTTT.